Sequencing of this T cell receptor beta chain was carried out in a study of cytomegalovirus exposure and HLA in healthy donors. About the study: Samples from HLA-typed donors yielded 85 million to 95 million unique TCRs in an early data release. Clustering assigned 81% of the approximately 390 genotyped donors to the Caucasian-associated ancestry cluster.

Study results and limitations: Later on, an analysis tied 15,000 to 20,000 TCR beta sequences to HLA alleles at 0.05 false discovery rate. Accurate prediction of most subjects' HLA-A and HLA-B alleles from TCR beta sequences was reported.

This PCR relied on a set of 60 Vbeta primers and 13 Jbeta primers. Profiled with immunoSEQ multiplex PCR; TCRdb holds only in-frame clones, not every one. The table lists nearly 200,000 clones, over 70% of them singletons. In this sample, this clone turned up once. Its antigen is unknown. The CDR3 has 14 amino acids. Germline loops: CDR1 MGHRA, CDR2 YSYEKL. The V gene lost 2 bases and the J gene lost 4 bases, with 9 bases spanning the gap. Sequenced sample: PBMCs. The chain joins TRBV4-1 to TRBJ1-5; no clear D. This TCR was recovered from a man aged 25 to 40 in good health and CMV-seronegative. CDR3 loop: CASSQYAENQPQHF. Written as DNA, the CDR3 is TGCGCCAGCAGCCAATATGCGGAGAATCAGCCCCAGCATTTT.